Below, 22 T cell receptor beta chains from the same sample are listed, as sequenced in a study of blood T cell repertoires in COVID-19. The repertoire was sequenced with immunoSEQ multiplex PCR; TCRdb's copy has only in-frame clones and lacks some. The data show some 240,000 clones, roughly 76% seen once. Source material: peripheral blood. These receptors originate from an elderly woman with COVID-19, enrolled during active disease.

This chain links TRBV7-9 with TRBJ1-3, with D hard to call. Germline CDR1 reads SEHNR; CDR2 reads FQNEAQ (reference sequence). Trimming took 5 bases from V and 4 from J, leaving 12 bases between them. This CDR3 has 14 amino acids. The CDR3 DNA follows: TGTGCCAGCAGCGCCCCGGGGAAAGGAAACACCATATATTTT. Residues: CASSAPGKGNTIYF.

This clone was detected a few times. V and J are TRBV18 and TRBJ1-2, with D hard to call. This CDR3 contains 13 residues. The ends were cut back, 3 bases at V and 4 bases at J, with 9 bases in the middle. Looked up from germline, CDR1 is KGHSH and CDR2 is LQKENI. The CDR3 here is CASSPQDFYGYTF. The CDR3 nucleotides read TGTGCCAGCTCACCCCAGGACTTCTATGGCTACACCTTC.

The V and J genes are TRBV18 and TRBJ2-7; 8 bases are a match to TRBD1. The V gene's germline CDR1 is KGHSH and CDR2 LQKENI. The V segment lost 5 bases and the J segment 0 bases; nucleotides outside the gene matches: 15. The CDR3 totals 18 residues. Here the CDR3 DNA reads TGTGCCAGCTCAGAATTTCCGGGACAGGCAACCCTCTCCTACGAGCAGTACTTC. Encoded protein: CASSEFPGQATLSYEQYF.

V and J are TRBV28 and TRBJ1-1, with 7 bases aligning to TRBD1. The V gene's germline CDR1 is MDHEN and CDR2 SYDVKM. V was pared by 4 bases and J by 1 base, with 9 bases of the junction left unmatched. The CDR3 covers 16 residues. The CDR3 bases are TGTGCCAGCAGTTCTCTGAGGGGGCACAGGAACACTGAAGCTTTCTTT. This translates into CASSSLRGHRNTEAFF.

The chain joins TRBV5-1 to TRBJ2-5; 8 nucleotides agree with TRBD1. Trimming took 4 bases from V and 5 from J; bases not matched to a gene: 10. Per the germline V gene, CDR1 is SGHRS and CDR2 is YFSETQ. The CDR3 runs 15 residues. The CDR3 loop is CASSGWTGSRETQYF. CDR3 sequence (DNA): TGCGCCAGCAGCGGATGGACAGGGTCGAGGGAGACCCAGTACTTC.

This clone was counted once. The CDR3 carries no conserved terminal phenylalanine or tryptophan, so it likely arises from a read error. The limits of the CDR3 on the DNA are not certain, so only TCRdb's listed CDR3 is given. The gene calls are TRBV2 and TRBJ1-2; the D call in the table, TRBD1, was not verified against the DNA. Germline V CDR1 and CDR2: SNHLY, FYNNEI. The length of the CDR3 is 10 amino acids, counting both ends. The CDR3 loop reads CASSARGVQV.

The rearrangement uses TRBV30 and TRBJ1-1; D is unclear. This CDR3 is built from 14 residues. The germline CDR1 and CDR2 sequences are GTSNPN and SVGIG (reference sequence). V was clipped by 0 bases and J by 7 bases, with 15 bases between them. CDR3 in amino acids: CAWSVIGSRGEAFF. The CDR3 DNA is TGTGCCTGGAGTGTAATTGGTTCGCGTGGTGAAGCTTTCTTT.

V usage is TRBV20-1 and J usage is TRBJ1-1, with 7 bases that match TRBD1. CDR3 length equals 12 residues. The trim removed 3 bases at V and 4 bases at J, leaving 2 bases unmatched. The germline V gene has CDR1 DFQATT and CDR2 SNEGSKA (reference sequence). The CDR3 nucleotides read TGCAGTGCTAGTCACAGGGGCACTGAAGCTTTCTTT. The encoded protein is CSASHRGTEAFF.

This rearrangement joins TRBV6-6 to TRBJ2-1; TRBD2 agrees at 14 bases. There are 14 residues in the CDR3. The germline V gene encodes CDR1 MNHNY and CDR2 SVGAGI (reference sequence). V lost 8 bases to trimming and J lost 4 bases; unmatched junction nucleotides: 1. CDR3 bases: TGTGCCAGCCGGACTAGCGGGGGGTACAATGAGCAGTTCTTC. Encoded protein: CASRTSGGYNEQFF.

The chain is built from TRBV5-1 and TRBJ1-2; 8 bases fit TRBD1. The germline V gene encodes CDR1 SGHRS and CDR2 YFSETQ. V gave up 4 bases and J gave up 2 bases; unmatched junction bases: 7. The CDR3 contains 15 residues. The chain's CDR3 is CASSKNSGGNYGYTF. CDR3 nucleotide sequence: TGCGCCAGCAGCAAAAACTCAGGGGGCAACTATGGCTACACCTTC.

The chain links TRBV7-2 to TRBJ1-1, with D perhaps TRBD1 (6 bases). The CDR3 covers 14 residues. Germline V gene data show CDR1 as SGHTA and CDR2 as FQGNSA. Trimming shortened V by 4 bases and J by 1 base, and 10 bases separated the two germline ends. CDR3 bases: TGTGCCAGCAGCTACGGACAGTCGAACACTGAAGCTTTCTTT. Amino acid sequence: CASSYGQSNTEAFF.

J is TRBJ1-6 and V is TRBV6-5, with D uncertain. The CDR3 runs 12 residues. V gave up 2 bases and J gave up 7 bases, with 3 bases separating them. Germline CDR1 reads MNHEY; CDR2 reads SVGAGI. The chain's CDR3 is CASSYLNSPLHF. The CDR3 nucleotides are TGTGCCAGCAGTTACCTGAATTCACCCCTCCACTTT.

The chain employs TRBV9 and TRBJ1-3; TRBD1 might be the D (6 bases). V gave up 4 bases and J gave up 0 bases, with 14 bases separating them. The CDR3 has 16 amino acids. Germline V gene data show CDR1 as SGDLS and CDR2 as YYNGEE. The CDR3 sequence is CASSLTTGISGNTIYF. DNA of the CDR3: TGTGCCAGCAGCTTGACTACAGGGATCTCTGGAAACACCATATATTTT.

This chain uses TRBV11-2 with TRBJ2-7; 13 nucleotides line up with TRBD2. With 2 bases clipped from V and 3 bases from J, the junction kept 1 base outside the gene matches. Germline-derived CDR1 and CDR2 are SGHAT and FQNNGV. The CDR3 sequence is 15 residues long. The CDR3 spells CASSLTSGGVYEQYF. CDR3 sequence (DNA): TGTGCCAGCAGCTTAACTAGCGGGGGGGTCTACGAGCAGTACTTC. The full variable domain, with the rest looked up from reference TRBV11-2 and TRBJ2-7, is EAGVAQSPRYKIIEKRQSVAFWCNPISGHATLYWYQQILGQGPKLLIQFQNNGVVDDSQLPKDRFSAERLKGVDSTLKIQPAKLEDSAVYLCASSLTSGGVYEQYFGPGTRLTVT.

This clone was seen just once. The rearrangement uses TRBV18 and TRBJ2-1; D remains ambiguous. With 3 bases removed from V and 4 bases from J, the gap between germline ends came to 10 bases. CDR1 is KGHSH, CDR2 LQKENI, per germline. The CDR3 is 14 amino acids. The CDR3 DNA reads as TGTGCCAGCTCACCTATACAGATATACAATGAGCAGTTCTTC. Residues: CASSPIQIYNEQFF.

V is TRBV6-6 and J is TRBJ1-2; 12 bases fit TRBD1. The CDR3 spans 15 residues. The V segment lost 10 bases and the J segment 5 bases; nucleotides outside the gene matches: 11. CDR1 and CDR2 from the germline V gene are MNHNY and SVGAGI (reference sequence). CDR3 sequence: CATRMGTGGAYGYTF. CDR3 nucleotide sequence: TGTGCCACCCGGATGGGGACAGGGGGCGCTTATGGCTACACCTTC.

V and J are TRBV30 and TRBJ2-7, with 9 bases identical to TRBD2. The CDR3 is 15 residues long. Germline values: CDR1 GTSNPN, CDR2 SVGIG (reference sequence). Trimming at V came to 3 bases and at J to 4 bases, leaving 10 bases not matched to a gene. In DNA, the CDR3 is TGTGCCTGGAGCCCGGGGGCGGGAGGGCCGTACGAGCAGTACTTC. Protein: CAWSPGAGGPYEQYF.

V usage is TRBV29-1 and J usage is TRBJ1-1; 10 bases line up with TRBD1. The germline V gene encodes CDR1 SQVTM and CDR2 ANQGSEA. J lost 3 bases, V lost 6 bases, and 1 base had no gene match. The CDR3 covers 12 residues. CDR3 sequence (DNA): TGCAGCGTAGGACAGGGGGACACTGAAGCTTTCTTT. Translating it yields CSVGQGDTEAFF.

V is TRBV29-1 and J is TRBJ1-4, with D tentatively TRBD1 (5 bases). CDR1 is SQVTM and CDR2 is ANQGSEA in the germline V gene. V was trimmed by 4 bases and J by 5 bases, leaving 5 bases between them. The CDR3 spans 11 residues. CDR3 bases: TGCAGCGTTGCAGGGAATGAAAAACTGTTTTTT. This sequence encodes CSVAGNEKLFF. The full variable domain, rest sourced from reference TRBV29-1 and TRBJ1-4, is SAVISQKPSRDICQRGTSLTIQCQVDSQVTMMFWYRQQPGQSLTLIATANQGSEATYESGFVIDKFPISRPNLTFSTLTVSNMSPEDSSIYLCSVAGNEKLFFGSGTQLSVL.

V gene TRBV29-1 combines with J gene TRBJ2-2; the match to TRBD2 covers 8 bases. Germline trimming cut 6 bases from V and 7 bases from J; bases unmatched to any gene: 13. Germline values: CDR1 SQVTM, CDR2 ANQGSEA. This CDR3 comprises 15 residues. Here the CDR3 reads CSVERAGGGVGELFF. The CDR3 nucleotides are TGCAGCGTCGAAAGGGCGGGGGGTGGAGTCGGGGAGCTGTTTTTT.

This clone was counted between two and nine times. V is TRBV28 and J is TRBJ2-7; tentative D call: TRBD1 (5 bases). With 7 bases removed from V and 0 bases from J, the gap between germline ends came to 13 bases. The V gene's germline CDR1 is MDHEN and CDR2 SYDVKM. This CDR3 has 14 amino acids. In DNA, the CDR3 is TGTGCCAGCAATAGGGGCGAGCACTCCTACGAGCAGTACTTC. Translation gives CASNRGEHSYEQYF.

This sequence joins TRBV2 and TRBJ1-2; the D gene is possibly TRBD1 (5 bases). Trimming removed 7 bases from V and 8 bases from J, with 17 bases in between. The germline CDR1 and CDR2 sequences are SNHLY and FYNNEI. The CDR3 covers 13 residues. The CDR3 coding sequence is TGTGCCAGCAACCCGGGAGGTTGGGGCGGCTACACCTTC. Residues: CASNPGGWGGYTF.